This T cell receptor beta chain was recovered during a study of cytomegalovirus exposure and HLA in healthy donors. TCRdb's copy holds only in-frame clones and misses some; the assay was immunoSEQ multiplex PCR. The data contain about 49,000 clones, around 94% of them singletons. V trimming: 6 bases; J trimming: 16 bases; junction bases outside the gene matches: 10. This CDR3 region has 14 residues. Looked up from germline, CDR1 is SNHLY and CDR2 is FYNNEI. The gene calls are TRBV2 and TRBJ2-1, with 15 positions matching TRBD2. The sequence derives from a man aged 18 to 29 in good health and CMV-seronegative. Sequenced material: PBMCs. The CDR3 nucleotides read TGTGCCAGCAGAGGACTAGCGGGAGGGCCTTCGAACTTCTTC. Translating it yields CASRGLAGGPSNFF.